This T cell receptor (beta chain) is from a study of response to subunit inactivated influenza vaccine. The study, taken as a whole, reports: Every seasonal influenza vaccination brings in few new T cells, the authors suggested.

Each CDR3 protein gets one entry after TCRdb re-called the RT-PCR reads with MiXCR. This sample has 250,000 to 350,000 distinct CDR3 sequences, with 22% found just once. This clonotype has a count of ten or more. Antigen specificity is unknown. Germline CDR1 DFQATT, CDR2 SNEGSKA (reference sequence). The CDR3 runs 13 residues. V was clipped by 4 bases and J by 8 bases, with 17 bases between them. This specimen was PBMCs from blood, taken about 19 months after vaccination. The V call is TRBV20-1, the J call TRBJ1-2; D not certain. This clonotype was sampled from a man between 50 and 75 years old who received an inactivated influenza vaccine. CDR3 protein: CSANYRGIRGYTF. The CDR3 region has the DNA TGCAGTGCTAATTACCGAGGGATCCGCGGCTACACCTTC.